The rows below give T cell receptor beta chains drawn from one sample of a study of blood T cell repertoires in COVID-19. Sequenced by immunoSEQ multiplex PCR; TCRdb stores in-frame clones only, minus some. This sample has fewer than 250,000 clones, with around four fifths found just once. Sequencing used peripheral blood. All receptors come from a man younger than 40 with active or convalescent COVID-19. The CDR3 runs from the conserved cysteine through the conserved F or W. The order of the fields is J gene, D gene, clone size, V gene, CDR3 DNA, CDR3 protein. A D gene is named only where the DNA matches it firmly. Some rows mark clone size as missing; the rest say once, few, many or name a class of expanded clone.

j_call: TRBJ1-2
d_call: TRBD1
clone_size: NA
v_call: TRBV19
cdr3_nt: TGTGCCAGTCGAGGGGACAGACTCTATGGCTACACCTTC
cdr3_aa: CASRGDRLYGYTF

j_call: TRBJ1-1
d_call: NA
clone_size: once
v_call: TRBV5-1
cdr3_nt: TGCGCCAGCAGCGGCCTACAGGGCATGAACACTGAAGCTTTCTTT
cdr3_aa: CASSGLQGMNTEAFF

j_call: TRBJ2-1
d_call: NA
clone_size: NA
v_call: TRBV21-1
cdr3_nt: TGTGCCAGCAGCAAAACTCCTAGCGTCAATGAGCAGTTCTTC
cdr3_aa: CASSKTPSVNEQFF

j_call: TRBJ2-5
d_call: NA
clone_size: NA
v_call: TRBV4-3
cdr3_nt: TGCGCCAGCAGCCAAGAAGGGAGTACCCAAGAGACCCAGTACTTC
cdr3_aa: CASSQEGSTQETQYF

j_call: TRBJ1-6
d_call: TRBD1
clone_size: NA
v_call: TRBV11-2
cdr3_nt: TGTGCCAGCAGCCAATTTGGACAGGGGGCCAATTCACCCCTCCACTTT
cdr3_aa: CASSQFGQGANSPLHF

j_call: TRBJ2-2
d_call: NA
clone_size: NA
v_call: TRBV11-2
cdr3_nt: TGTGCCAGCAGCTTAGAGCGGATCCACACCGGGGAGCTGTTTTTT
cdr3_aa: CASSLERIHTGELFF

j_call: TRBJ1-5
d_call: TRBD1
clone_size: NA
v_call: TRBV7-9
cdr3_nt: TGTGCCAGCAGCTCCGGGACAGGACTTGATAGCAATCAGCCCCAGCATTTT
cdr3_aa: CASSSGTGLDSNQPQHF

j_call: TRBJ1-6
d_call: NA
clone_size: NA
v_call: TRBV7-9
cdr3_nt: TGTGCCAGCAGCTTGGGGCGGAATTCACCCCTCCACTTT
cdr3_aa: CASSLGRNSPLHF

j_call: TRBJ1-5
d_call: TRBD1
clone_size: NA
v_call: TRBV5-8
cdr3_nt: TGTGCCAGCAGCTCGGGACAGGGTCACAATCAGCCCCAGCATTTT
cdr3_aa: CASSSGQGHNQPQHF

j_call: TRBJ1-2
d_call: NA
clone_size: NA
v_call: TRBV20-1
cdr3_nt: TGCAGTGCCAACACAGGGCTCGGCTACACCTTC
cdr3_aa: CSANTGLGYTF

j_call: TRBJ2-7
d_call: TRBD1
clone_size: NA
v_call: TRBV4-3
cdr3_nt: TGCGCCAGCAGCCAAGATGCAGGGGGCACCGACGAGCAGTACTTC
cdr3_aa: CASSQDAGGTDEQYF

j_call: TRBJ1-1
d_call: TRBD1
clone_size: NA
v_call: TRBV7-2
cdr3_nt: TGTGCCAGCAGTAATACAGGGGGCACTGAAGCTTTCTTT
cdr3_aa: CASSNTGGTEAFF

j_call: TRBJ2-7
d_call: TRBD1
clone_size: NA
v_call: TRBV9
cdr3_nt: TGTGCCAGCAGCAGACAGGGTCCTTCCTACGAGCAGTACTTC
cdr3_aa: CASSRQGPSYEQYF

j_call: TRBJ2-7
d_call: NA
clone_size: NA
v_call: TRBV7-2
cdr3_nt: TGTGCCAGCAGCTCCGGGGGTAAAGCGTACGAGCAGTACTTC
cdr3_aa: CASSSGGKAYEQYF

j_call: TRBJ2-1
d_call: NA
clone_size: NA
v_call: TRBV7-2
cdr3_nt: TGTGCCAGCAGCCCTTTAGGACATTTAACCAATGAGCAGTTCTTC
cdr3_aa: CASSPLGHLTNEQFF

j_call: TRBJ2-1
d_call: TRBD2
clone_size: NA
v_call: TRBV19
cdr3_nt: TGTGCCAGTAGTACGTTACTAGCGGGGATTAATAATGAGCAGTTCTTC
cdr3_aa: CASSTLLAGINNEQFF

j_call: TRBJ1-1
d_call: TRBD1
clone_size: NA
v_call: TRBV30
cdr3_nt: TGTGCCTGGAGTATCATTCAGGGGGGCGGGGCTTTCTTT
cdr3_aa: CAWSIIQGGGAFF

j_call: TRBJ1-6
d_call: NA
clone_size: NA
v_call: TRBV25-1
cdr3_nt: TGTGCCAGCAGTGAGGGGGCTACCCGGAATAATTCACCCCTCCACTTT
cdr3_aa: CASSEGATRNNSPLHF

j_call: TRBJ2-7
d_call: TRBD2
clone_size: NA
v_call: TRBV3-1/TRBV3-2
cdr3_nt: TGTGCCAGCAGCCAAGATTCTGGGACTAAGTCCTACGAGCAGTACTTC
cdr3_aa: CASSQDSGTKSYEQYF

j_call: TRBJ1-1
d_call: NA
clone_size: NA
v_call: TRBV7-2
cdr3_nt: TGTGCCAGCAGCTTATCAGGGGCAACTGAAGCTTTCTTT
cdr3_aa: CASSLSGATEAFF

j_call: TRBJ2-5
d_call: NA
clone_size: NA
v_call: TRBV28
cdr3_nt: TGTGCCAGCAGTCCGACGGGAAGGGGGAAAGAGACCCAGTACTTC
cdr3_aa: CASSPTGRGKETQYF

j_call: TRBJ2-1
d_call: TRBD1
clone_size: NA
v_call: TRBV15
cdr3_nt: TGTGCCACCAGGACAGGGGGGTACAATGAGCAGTTCTTC
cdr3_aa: CATRTGGYNEQFF

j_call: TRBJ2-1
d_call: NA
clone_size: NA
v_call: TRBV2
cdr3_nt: TGTGCCAGCCGTTCGGGTCCGAGCTCCTACAATGAGCAGTTCTTC
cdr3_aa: CASRSGPSSYNEQFF

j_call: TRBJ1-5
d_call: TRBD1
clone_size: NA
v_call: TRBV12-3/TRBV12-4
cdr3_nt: TGTGCCAGCAGTTTAGACAGGGGTCAGCCCCAGCATTTT
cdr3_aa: CASSLDRGQPQHF

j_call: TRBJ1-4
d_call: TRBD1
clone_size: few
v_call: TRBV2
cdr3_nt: TGTGCCAGCGGCCGACTCGACAGGGGTGGTGAAAAACTGTTTTTT
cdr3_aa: CASGRLDRGGEKLFF

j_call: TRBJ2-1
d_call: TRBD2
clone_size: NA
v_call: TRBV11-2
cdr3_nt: TGTGCCAGCAGCTTATCAGTAGCGGGAGGCAATGAGCAGTTCTTC
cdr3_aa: CASSLSVAGGNEQFF

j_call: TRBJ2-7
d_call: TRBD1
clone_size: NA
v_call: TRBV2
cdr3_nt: TGTGCCAGCAGGACCGGGACAGGGCTCTACGAGCAGTACTTC
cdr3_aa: CASRTGTGLYEQYF

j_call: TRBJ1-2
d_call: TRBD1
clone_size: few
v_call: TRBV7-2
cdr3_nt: TGTGCCAGCAGCTTAGCGGGACAGGGCCATGGCTACACCTTC
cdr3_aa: CASSLAGQGHGYTF

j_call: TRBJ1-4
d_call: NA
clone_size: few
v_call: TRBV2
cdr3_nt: TGTGCCAGCAGTGTCCAAATGGTTCAGTATGAAAAACTGTTTTTT
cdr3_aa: CASSVQMVQYEKLFF

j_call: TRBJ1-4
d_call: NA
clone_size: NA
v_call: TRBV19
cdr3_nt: TGTGCCAGTCAGTACAATGAAAAACTGTTTTTT
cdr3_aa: CASQYNEKLFF

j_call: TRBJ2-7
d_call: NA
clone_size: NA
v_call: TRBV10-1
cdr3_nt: TGCGCCAGCAGTGAGGGGCCCGTTCCTTCCTACGAGCAGTACTTC
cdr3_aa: CASSEGPVPSYEQYF

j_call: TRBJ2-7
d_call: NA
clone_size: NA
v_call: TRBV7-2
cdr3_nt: TGTGCCAGCAGCTTCCTATATTCGAATCTCTACCACGAGCAGTACTTC
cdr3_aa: CASSFLYSNLYHEQYF

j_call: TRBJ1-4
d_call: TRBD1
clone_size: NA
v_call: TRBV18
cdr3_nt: TGTGCCAGCTCACAGGGACAGGGACGGGATGAAAAACTGTTTTTT
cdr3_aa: CASSQGQGRDEKLFF

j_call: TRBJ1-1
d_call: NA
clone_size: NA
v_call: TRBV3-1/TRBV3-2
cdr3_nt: TGTGCCAGCAGCCAACAACCGAGTACTGTGAACACTGAAGCTTTCTTT
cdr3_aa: CASSQQPSTVNTEAFF

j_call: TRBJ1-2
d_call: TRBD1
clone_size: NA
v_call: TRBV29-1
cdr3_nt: TGCAGCGTTGAACGGGACAGGGGACGGGGCTACACCTTC
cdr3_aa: CSVERDRGRGYTF

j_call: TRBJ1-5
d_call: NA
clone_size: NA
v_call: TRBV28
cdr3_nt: TGTGCCAGCAGTTACGGGTTTGACCTTTATAGCAATCAGCCCCAGCATTTT
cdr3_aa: CASSYGFDLYSNQPQHF

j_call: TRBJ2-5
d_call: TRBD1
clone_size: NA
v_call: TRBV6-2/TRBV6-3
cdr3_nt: TGTGCCAGCAGTTACCAGGACAGGGCGGGTGTGCCCCAGTACTTC
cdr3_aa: CASSYQDRAGVPQYF

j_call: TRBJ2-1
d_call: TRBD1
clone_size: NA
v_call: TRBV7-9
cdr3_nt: TGTGCCAGCAGCTTAGGGGACAGAGAGATCTACAATGAGCAGTTCTTC
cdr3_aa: CASSLGDREIYNEQFF

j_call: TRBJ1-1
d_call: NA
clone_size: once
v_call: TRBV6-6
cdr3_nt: TGTGCCAGCAGCCTCAACAGGAACTTGAACACTGAAGCTTTCTTT
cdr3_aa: CASSLNRNLNTEAFF

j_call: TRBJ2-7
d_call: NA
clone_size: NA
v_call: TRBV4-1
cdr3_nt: TGCGCCAGCAGCCAAGATGGTCAGGCGTACTACGAGCAGTACTTC
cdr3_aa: CASSQDGQAYYEQYF

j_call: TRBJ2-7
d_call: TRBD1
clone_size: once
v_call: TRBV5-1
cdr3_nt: TGCGCCAGCAGCCCACGTACAGGGGTTGGCAACGAGCAGTACTTC
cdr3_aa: CASSPRTGVGNEQYF

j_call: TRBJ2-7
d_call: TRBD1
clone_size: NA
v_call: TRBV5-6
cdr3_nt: TGTGCCAGCAGCTCTCACCGGGACAGGACGTACTTC
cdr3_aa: CASSSHRDRTYF

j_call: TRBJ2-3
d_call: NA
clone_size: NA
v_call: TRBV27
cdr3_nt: TGTGCCAGCACTTCCTTACGGGGGACTAGCACAGATACGCAGTATTTT
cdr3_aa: CASTSLRGTSTDTQYF

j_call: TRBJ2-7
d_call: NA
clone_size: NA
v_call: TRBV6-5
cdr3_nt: TGTGCCAGCAGTTACTCGAGTGCAACAGTCTACTACGAGCAGTACTTC
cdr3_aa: CASSYSSATVYYEQYF

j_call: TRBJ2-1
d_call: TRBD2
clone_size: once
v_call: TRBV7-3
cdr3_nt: TGTGCCAGCAGCTTTGTGACTAGCGGGAGGGATGAGCAGTTCTTC
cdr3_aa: CASSFVTSGRDEQFF

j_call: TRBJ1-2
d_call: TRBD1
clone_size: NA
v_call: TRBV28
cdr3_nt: TGTGCCAGCAGGAAGGGACAGGGCCTAAATGGCTACACCTTC
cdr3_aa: CASRKGQGLNGYTF

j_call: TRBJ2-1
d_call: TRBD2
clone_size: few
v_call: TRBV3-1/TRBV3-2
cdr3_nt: TGTGCCAGCCGCGGGGGGGCCTCCTACAATGAGCAGTTCTTC
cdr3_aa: CASRGGASYNEQFF

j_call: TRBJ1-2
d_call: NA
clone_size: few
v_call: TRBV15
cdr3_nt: TGTGCCACCAGTCCGACCGGACAGAGGGTCACCTTC
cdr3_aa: CATSPTGQRVTF

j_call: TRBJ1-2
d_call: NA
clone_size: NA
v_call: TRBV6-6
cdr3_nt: TGTGCCAGCCAACGGGGGGGTGATTATGGCTACACCTTC
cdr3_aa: CASQRGGDYGYTF

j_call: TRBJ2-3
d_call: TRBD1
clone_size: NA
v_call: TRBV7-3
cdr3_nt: TGTGCCAGCAGCCCGACAGGGGGAGGCACAGATACGCAGTATTTT
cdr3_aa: CASSPTGGGTDTQYF

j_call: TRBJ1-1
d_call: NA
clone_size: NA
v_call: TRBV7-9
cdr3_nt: TGTGCCAGCAGCCCTCCGACAATGAACACTGAAGCTTTCTTT
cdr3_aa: CASSPPTMNTEAFF

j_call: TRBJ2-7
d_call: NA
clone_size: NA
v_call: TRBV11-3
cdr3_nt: TGTGCCAGCAGCTTACGGGGCCAGGGGGGCGAGCAGTACTTC
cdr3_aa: CASSLRGQGGEQYF

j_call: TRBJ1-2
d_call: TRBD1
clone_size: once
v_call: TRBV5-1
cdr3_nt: TGCGCCAGCAGTCAAGGACAGGTCACAGGGGGCTACACCTTC
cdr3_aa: CASSQGQVTGGYTF

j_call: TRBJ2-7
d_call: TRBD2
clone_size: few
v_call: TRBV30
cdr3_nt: TGTGCCTGGAGTGCAGCGGGAGCGGGAGAGCAGTACTTC
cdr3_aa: CAWSAAGAGEQYF

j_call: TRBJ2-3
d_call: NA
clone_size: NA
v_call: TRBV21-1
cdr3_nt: TGTGCCAGCAGCAAAGGGACTAGCGGGCCAGATACGCAGTATTTT
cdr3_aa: CASSKGTSGPDTQYF

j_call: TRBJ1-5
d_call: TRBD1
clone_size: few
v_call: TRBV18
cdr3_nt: TGTGCCAGCTCACCCGGGACAGTTGATAGCAATCAGCCCCAGCATTTT
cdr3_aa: CASSPGTVDSNQPQHF

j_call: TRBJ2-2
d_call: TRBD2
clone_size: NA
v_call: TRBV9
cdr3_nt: TGTGCCAGCAGCGGGGCGGGGGGGCTGTTTTTT
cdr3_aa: CASSGAGGLFF